This is a list of T cell receptor beta chains from one sample in a study of T cells in Graves' hyperthyroidism and ophthalmopathy. Each CDR3 protein is one row after TCRdb ran MiXCR on the multiplex PCR reads. The profile shows under 400,000 distinct CDR3 sequences, about a sixth of them singletons. The material sequenced was blood. The receptor source for this set is a woman in her forties with Graves' ophthalmopathy. Each CDR3 is given with its conserved first and last residue. D genes are given only for firm matches. The size of a clone is reported for some rows only, either as once, few or many, or as a class for expanded clones.

clone_size	d_call	j_call	v_call	cdr3_nt	cdr3_aa
once	-	TRBJ2-6	TRBV27	TGTGCCAGCAGTCCTCGGGGGGCCTACGTCCTGACTTTC	CASSPRGAYVLTF
many	-	TRBJ1-2	TRBV7-9	TGTGCCAGCAGCTTAAAGAAAGGAGTTAACTATGGCTACACCTTC	CASSLKKGVNYGYTF
-	-	TRBJ1-1	TRBV10-3	TGTGCCATCAGTGACCAACTGTCGGGGTCGGGCCTGAACACTGAAGCTTTCTTT	CAISDQLSGSGLNTEAFF
-	TRBD2	TRBJ2-5	TRBV5-1	TGCGCCAGCAGCTTGGGGACTAGCGGGGGAGAGACCCAGTACTTC	CASSLGTSGGETQYF
few	-	TRBJ2-7	TRBV18	TGTGCCAGCTCCCTACTTTCGATGGCAGGGTCATACAACGAGCAGTACTTC	CASSLLSMAGSYNEQYF
many	TRBD1	TRBJ1-1	TRBV6-5	TGTGCCAGCAGTTACCTCGACAGGGAGGGTGAAGCTTTCTTT	CASSYLDREGEAFF
-	-	TRBJ1-2	TRBV11-2	TGTGCCAGCAGCGCAACTTACGGGGAACAGATCCTATATGGCTACATCTTC	CASSATYGEQILYGYIF
many	TRBD2	TRBJ2-5	TRBV7-3	TGTGCCAGCAGCCGGAGCGGGAGCCCCCAAGAGACCCAGTACTTC	CASSRSGSPQETQYF
many	-	TRBJ2-7	TRBV27	TGTGCCAGCAGTTTCGGCAGGAACTACGAGCAGTACTTC	CASSFGRNYEQYF
-	-	TRBJ1-1	TRBV6-2/TRBV6-3	TGTGCCAGCAGTTACCAGCAGCGGGGTGAAGCTTTCTTT	CASSYQQRGEAFF
many	TRBD1	TRBJ1-1	TRBV10-3	TGTGCCATCAGTGATCCCGGGACAGGGAACCCTGAAGCTTTCTTT	CAISDPGTGNPEAFF
many	-	TRBJ1-2	TRBV6-5	TGTGCCAGCAGTTACTCGACGAGTGCGGATGGCTACACCTTC	CASSYSTSADGYTF
many	-	TRBJ2-7	TRBV4-1	TGCGCCAGCAGCCAAGATTTCAAATCGGGACTCCCTGCCGAGCAGTACTTC	CASSQDFKSGLPAEQYF
many	-	TRBJ1-5	TRBV6-7	TGTGCCAGCAGTTGCCTCGGGACGGATAATCAGCCCCAGCATTTT	CASSCLGTDNQPQHF
many	-	TRBJ1-3	TRBV28	TGTGCCACCTTACCTGGCTACATGGCCCGGGACACCATATATTTT	CATLPGYMARDTIYF
many	TRBD2	TRBJ2-5	TRBV2	TGTGCCAGCAGTGAAGCACTAGCGGCACTACAAGAGACCCAGTACTTC	CASSEALAALQETQYF
-	-	TRBJ1-1	TRBV2	TGTGCCAGCAGGGCAGGAGCCAGTTTTGAAGCTTTCTTT	CASRAGASFEAFF
many	TRBD1	TRBJ1-4	TRBV6-1	TGTGCCAGCAGCGACAGGGGAGCCTTGGAAAAACTGTTTTTT	CASSDRGALEKLFF
-	-	TRBJ2-6	TRBV6-5	TGTGCCAGCAGCTATGATCCAGGGCCTGGGGCCAACGTCCTGACTTTC	CASSYDPGPGANVLTF
many	-	TRBJ2-5	TRBV11-1	TGTGCCAGCAGCTACAACAGTCAAGAGACCCAGTACTTC	CASSYNSQETQYF
many	TRBD1	TRBJ2-4	TRBV30	TGTGCCTGGAGCAAAACAGGGGTTGACAAAAACATTCAGTACTTC	CAWSKTGVDKNIQYF
many	TRBD2	TRBJ2-7	TRBV13	TGTGCCAGCAGCTCCGTGACTAGCAGATCCTACGAGCAGTACTTC	CASSSVTSRSYEQYF
many	-	TRBJ2-7	TRBV27	TGTGCCAGCAAATTTACGCCAAGCTCCTACGAGCAGTACTTC	CASKFTPSSYEQYF
-	TRBD1	TRBJ2-2	TRBV20-1	TGCAGTGCTAGGAAAGCCGGGACAGCGATCAACACCGGGGAGCTGTTTTTT	CSARKAGTAINTGELFF
-	TRBD2	TRBJ2-7	TRBV18	TGTGCCAGCTCACCTACGACTAGCGGGGGATACGAGCAGTACTTC	CASSPTTSGGYEQYF
-	-	TRBJ2-7	TRBV6-1	TGTGCCACCGAAGTTAGCGGCACCTACGAGCAGTACTTC	CATEVSGTYEQYF
many	-	TRBJ2-7	TRBV7-8	TGTGCCAGCAGCTCAATACAGGGCGACTCCTACGAGCAGTACTTC	CASSSIQGDSYEQYF
-	-	TRBJ2-7	TRBV7-2	TGTGCCAGCAGCTTAAGGAAGGGCTACTACGAGCAGTACTTC	CASSLRKGYYEQYF